Following are 14 T cell receptor beta chains from one sample sequenced in a study of T cell responses to AZD1222 COVID-19 vaccine. TCRdb's table, derived via immunoSEQ multiplex PCR, lists solely in-frame clones and lacks some. The table lists over 100,000 clones, around 94% of them singletons, with 6% to 7% in the top ten. Sequencing used peripheral blood, obtained on day 0 of AZD1222 vaccination. The receptors derive from an adult in good health.

This CDR3 is CASSEAGTANYGYTF. CDR3 DNA sequence: TGTGCCAGCAGTGAAGCCGGGACAGCCAACTATGGCTACACCTTC. This sequence joins TRBV2 and TRBJ1-2; the match to TRBD1 covers 7 bases. The J segment lost 2 bases and the V segment lost 0 bases, leaving 3 bases of the junction unmatched. The CDR3 totals 15 residues. CDR1 is SNHLY and CDR2 is FYNNEI in the germline V gene.

The V and J genes are TRBV18 and TRBJ1-5; no clear D gene. The germline gives CDR1 KGHSH, CDR2 LQKENI. The germline V and J ends were trimmed by 2 bases and 6 bases, with 11 bases remaining between them. This CDR3 is 14 amino acids long. The CDR3 DNA reads TGTGCCAGCTCACCAGGGCGGGAGGGTCAGCCCCAGCATTTT. This sequence encodes CASSPGREGQPQHF. Supplemented by reference TRBV18 and TRBJ1-5, the full variable domain reads NAGVMQNPRHLVRRRGQEARLRCSPMKGHSHVYWYRQLPEEGLKFMVYLQKENIIDESGMPKERFSAEFPKEGPSILRIQQVVRGDSAAYFCASSPGREGQPQHFGDGTRLSIL.

The chain uses TRBV7-2 and TRBJ2-5; 11 bases are a match to TRBD2. With V trimmed by 5 bases and J by 5 bases, 16 bases remained unmatched. CDR1 is SGHTA, CDR2 FQGNSA, per germline. The CDR3 sequence is 18 residues long. The CDR3: CASSRKGLAAQGWETQYF. The CDR3 DNA follows: TGTGCCAGCAGCCGCAAGGGACTAGCGGCCCAGGGGTGGGAGACCCAGTACTTC.

This chain uses TRBV28 with TRBJ2-1; the D gene is possibly TRBD2 (5 bases). Germline V CDR1 and CDR2: MDHEN, SYDVKM. The CDR3 has 13 residues. V was pared by 5 bases and J by 8 bases, with 13 bases between. The CDR3 spells CASSAPGFYEQFF. The DNA for the CDR3 is TGTGCCAGCAGTGCGCCGGGATTCTATGAGCAGTTCTTC.

This chain joins TRBV5-6 and TRBJ2-1; no clear D. CDR1 SGHDT and CDR2 YYEEEE come from the germline V gene. The CDR3 loop spans 13 amino acids. V gave up 2 bases and J gave up 9 bases, with 12 bases separating them. CDR3 DNA sequence: TGTGCCAGCAGCTTAAGTGGGCGCGGTGAGCAGTTCTTC. This encodes CASSLSGRGEQFF.

The chain carries TRBV6-6 and TRBJ1-5; 7 bases match TRBD1. The CDR3 spans 15 residues. Germline CDR1 and CDR2: MNHNY and SVGAGI (reference sequence). The V gene end was trimmed by 6 bases and the J gene end by 1 base; junction bases not matched to a gene: 6. The CDR3 nucleotides are TGTGCCAGCAGAGTACCACAGGGGAGCAATCAGCCCCAGCATTTT. Translated, it gives CASRVPQGSNQPQHF.

The chain carries TRBV16 and TRBJ1-1; D is undetermined. Germline V lookup: CDR1 KGHSY, CDR2 FQNENV. CDR3 length: 15 amino acids. Trimming pared 0 bases from V and 0 bases from J, leaving 8 bases between. CDR3 sequence reads: CASSQSHRMNTEAFF. The CDR3 DNA sequence: TGTGCCAGCAGCCAATCCCACAGAATGAACACTGAAGCTTTCTTT.

The chain recombines TRBV9 with TRBJ2-7; D gene uncertain. Germline loops: CDR1 SGDLS, CDR2 YYNGEE. V was clipped by 0 bases and J by 0 bases, with 7 bases between them. The length of the CDR3 is 14 residues. The CDR3 DNA is TGTGCCAGCAGCGTAGGCTCGGTCTCCTACGAGCAGTACTTC. It codes for CASSVGSVSYEQYF.

This rearrangement joins TRBV7-2 to TRBJ2-4, with a tentative D call TRBD1 (6 bases). Germline V gene sequence: CDR1 SGHTA, CDR2 FQGNSA. V was shortened by 6 bases and J by 5 bases, with 14 bases between the two germline ends. CDR3 size: 14 residues. CDR3 loop: CASSPTGWQNIQYF. The CDR3 nucleotides read TGTGCCAGCAGTCCAACAGGGTGGCAAAACATTCAGTACTTC. The variable domain in full, with the rest retrieved from reference TRBV7-2 and TRBJ2-4, is GAGVSQSPSNKVTEKGKDVELRCDPISGHTALYWYRQSLGQGLEFLIYFQGNSAPDKSGLPSDRFSAERTGGSVSTLTIQRTQQEDSAVYLCASSPTGWQNIQYFGAGTRLSVL.

The rearrangement joins TRBV5-8 to TRBJ2-1, with unresolved D. V was trimmed by 0 bases and J by 4 bases, leaving 11 bases between them. The CDR3 totals 15 residues. Germline-derived CDR1 and CDR2 are SGHTS and YDEGEE. The CDR3 here is CASSLGAPPYNEQFF. Here the CDR3 DNA reads TGTGCCAGCAGCTTGGGGGCCCCTCCGTACAATGAGCAGTTCTTC.

The chain combines TRBV19 with TRBJ1-1, with a weak D call TRBD1 (6 bases). V shed 6 bases and J shed 4 bases, with 21 bases lying between them. The CDR3 has 16 residues. CDR1 LNHDA and CDR2 SQIVND come from the germline V gene (reference sequence). The CDR3 DNA is TGTGCCAGTAGCCCACCCCCGGACAGATTTATCACTGAAGCTTTCTTT. Encoded protein: CASSPPPDRFITEAFF.

The chain couples TRBV11-3 to TRBJ2-1, with TRBD2 matching over 14 bases. Germline V gene sequence: CDR1 SGHNT, CDR2 YENEEA. The CDR3 runs 18 residues. V was pared by 4 bases and J by 5 bases, with 10 bases of the junction left unmatched. The CDR3 sequence is CASSSSGLAGANDNEQFF. In nucleotides, the CDR3 is TGTGCCAGCAGCTCCTCGGGACTAGCGGGAGCGAATGACAATGAGCAGTTCTTC.

The chain joins TRBV6-5 to TRBJ1-6; 8 nucleotides line up with TRBD1. The CDR3 consists of 16 residues. Looked up from germline, CDR1 is MNHEY and CDR2 is SVGAGI. The V gene end was trimmed by 0 bases and the J gene end by 7 bases; junction bases not matched to a gene: 5. CDR3 nucleotides: TGTGCCAGCAGTTACTCCCGGACAGGGCTAAATTCACCCCTCCACTTT. It translates to CASSYSRTGLNSPLHF.

The chain employs TRBV4-1 and TRBJ2-1; D is perhaps TRBD2 (6 bases). CDR1 is MGHRA and CDR2 is YSYEKL in the germline V gene. The ends were cut back, 4 bases at V and 2 bases at J, with 9 bases in the middle. This CDR3 has 14 residues. The CDR3 region is CASSLPSAYNEQFF. The CDR3 DNA reads TGCGCCAGCAGCCTTCCTAGCGCCTACAATGAGCAGTTCTTC.